The 6 T cell receptor beta chains below come from one sample, sequenced in a study of blood T cell repertoires in COVID-19. Some clones are missing from TCRdb's copy, which holds only in-frame ones; the method was immunoSEQ multiplex PCR. Among approximately 220,000 clones listed, 70% to 90% were seen once. The sequencing sample was made of PBMCs or T cells enriched from blood (not recorded which). The receptors shown here come from a woman in her forties with acute COVID-19.

The chain has TRBV5-1 and TRBJ1-1; D not resolved. V was shortened by 0 bases and J by 1 base, with 10 bases between the two germline ends. The germline V gene has CDR1 SGHRS and CDR2 YFSETQ. CDR3 length equals 15 residues. In nucleotides, the CDR3 is TGCGCCAGCAGCTTGGAGACGAGGGCGAACACTGAAGCTTTCTTT. Protein product: CASSLETRANTEAFF. The full variable domain, with the rest looked up from reference TRBV5-1 and TRBJ1-1, is KAGVTQTPRYLIKTRGQQVTLSCSPISGHRSVSWYQQTPGQGLQFLFEYFSETQRNKGNFPGRFSGRQFSNSRSEMNVSTLELGDSALYLCASSLETRANTEAFFGQGTRLTVV.

V gene TRBV13 combines with J gene TRBJ2-7; no firm D call. The CDR3 covers 12 residues. V was trimmed by 5 bases and J by 3 bases, leaving 8 bases between them. Germline V lookup: CDR1 PRHDT, CDR2 FYEKMQ (reference sequence). The CDR3 DNA reads as TGTGCCAGCAGCCTTCGGGTCTACGAGCAGTACTTC. Its protein is CASSLRVYEQYF. Full variable domain (remainder filled in from reference TRBV13 and TRBJ2-7): AAGVIQSPRHLIKEKRETATLKCYPIPRHDTVYWYQQGPGQDPQFLISFYEKMQSDKGSIPDRFSAQQFSDYHSELNMSSLELGDSALYFCASSLRVYEQYFGPGTRLTVT.

J is TRBJ1-6 and V is TRBV11-2; tentative D call: TRBD1 (5 bases). Germline assignment: CDR1 SGHAT and CDR2 FQNNGV. Between the trimmed V and J ends, which lost 5 bases and 7 bases, there was a span of 18 bases. The CDR3 runs 16 residues. The CDR3 coding sequence is TGTGCCAGCAGCCCGAACTGGGATAGGGGAAATTCACCCCTCCACTTT. Amino acids: CASSPNWDRGNSPLHF.

The chain employs TRBV9 and TRBJ1-4, with 10 positions matching TRBD1. Germline assignment: CDR1 SGDLS and CDR2 YYNGEE. The CDR3 totals 15 residues. After removal of 2 bases from V and 6 bases from J, the junction contained 4 bases not matched to a gene. The CDR3 region is CASSVGQGGYEKLFF. The DNA for the CDR3 is TGTGCCAGCAGCGTCGGACAGGGGGGGTATGAAAAACTGTTTTTT.

The chain links TRBV15 to TRBJ2-3; D is perhaps TRBD2 (6 bases). CDR3 size: 13 residues. V shed 5 bases and J shed 10 bases, with 16 bases lying between them. Germline assignment: CDR1 LNHNV and CDR2 YYDKDF (reference sequence). CDR3 amino acids: CATSPGWRGPQYF. The CDR3 DNA reads TGTGCCACCAGCCCGGGGTGGAGGGGACCGCAGTATTTT.

The chain couples TRBV4-1 to TRBJ2-5; D possibly corresponds to TRBD2 (7 bases). Between the trimmed V and J ends, which lost 4 bases and 3 bases, there was a span of 15 bases. From germline, CDR1 is MGHRA and CDR2 YSYEKL. This CDR3 comprises 15 residues. CDR3 amino acids: CASSPRRGPKETQYF. CDR3 nucleotides: TGCGCCAGCAGCCCAAGGCGGGGGCCGAAAGAGACCCAGTACTTC.